One TCR beta chain is described in this entry. The antigen remains unidentified. The sample is drawn from a study of OX40 agonist ivuxolimab in advanced cancers. General observations from the study: Among T cells, CD8+ cells averaged more expanded clones than CD4+ cells.

Anyone with autoimmune disease history or systemic immunosuppression was excluded. Repertoires were generated with immunoSEQ multiplex PCR, while TCRdb's copy carries only in-frame clones and drops some. The data show roughly 100,000 clones, with around 89% seen just once and 6.5% to 9% held by the top ten. Germline loops: CDR1 SGHNT, CDR2 YYREEE (reference sequence). This CDR3 has 15 amino acids. V shed 4 bases and J shed 2 bases, with 16 bases lying between them. This clonotype was sampled from an adult with an advanced solid tumor such as melanoma, head and neck, liver or kidney cancer. V usage is TRBV5-4 and J usage is TRBJ2-7; no reliable D call. The sequencing here drew on CD4+ or CD8+ T cells sorted from blood, taken in a trial of the OX40 agonist ivuxolimab. CDR3 residues: CASSLRLDLAYEQYF. The CDR3 bases are TGTGCCAGCAGCCTGAGACTCGATCTCGCCTACGAGCAGTACTTC.